One sample yielded the 21 T cell receptor beta chains listed below, sequenced in a study of cytomegalovirus exposure and HLA in healthy donors. PCR amplification relied on 60 Vbeta primers (plus 13 Jbeta primers). Clones were sequenced by immunoSEQ multiplex PCR, and TCRdb holds only the in-frame ones, with some missing. The sample gives about 140,000 clones, 75% of which show up once; 7% is in the top ten. The specimen sequenced was PBMCs. These receptors were collected from a man aged 25-45 years in good health and CMV-seronegative.

This chain connects TRBV9 to TRBJ2-3; 8 bases fit TRBD2. V was clipped by 7 bases and J by 5 bases; unmatched bases: 12. CDR1 and CDR2 (germline): SGDLS, YYNGEE. CDR3 length: 15 amino acids. The CDR3 here is CASAPGSGGEDTQYF. The DNA of the CDR3 is TGTGCCAGCGCCCCCGGCAGCGGGGGTGAAGATACGCAGTATTTT. Full variable domain (outside the CDR3, taken from reference TRBV9 and TRBJ2-3): DSGVTQTPKHLITATGQRVTLRCSPRSGDLSVYWYQQSLDQGLQFLIQYYNGEERAKGNILERFSAQQFPDLHSELNLSSLELGDSALYFCASAPGSGGEDTQYFGPGTRLTVL.

The rearrangement uses TRBV6-4 and TRBJ2-3; D might be TRBD2 (7 bases). Germline V gene sequence: CDR1 MRHNA, CDR2 SNTAGT. V was pared by 9 bases and J by 0 bases, with 16 bases between. The CDR3 loop spans 15 amino acids. The CDR3 loop reads CARNRAGASTDTQYF. CDR3 in DNA: TGTGCCAGAAACAGGGCGGGGGCGAGCACAGATACGCAGTATTTT.

The chain employs TRBV10-3 and TRBJ2-1; weak D call: TRBD1 (8 bases). V lost 10 bases and J lost 2, with 12 bases in between. The CDR3 is 13 amino acids. The germline gives CDR1 ENHRY, CDR2 SYGVKD. The CDR3 sequence: CATTGGAYNEQFF. DNA of the CDR3: TGTGCCACCACAGGGGGGGCCTACAATGAGCAGTTCTTC.

The V gene is TRBV5-1, the J gene TRBJ2-3; 7 positions match TRBD2. Germline CDR1 SGHRS, CDR2 YFSETQ. CDR3 size: 16 residues. V lost 6 bases to trimming and J lost 1 base; unmatched junction nucleotides: 11. The CDR3 sequence: CASTVSGIGRTDTQYF. The CDR3 DNA reads as TGCGCCAGCACCGTCAGCGGGATAGGCCGCACAGATACGCAGTATTTT.

The chain uses TRBV7-6 and TRBJ2-7, with TRBD2 as a possible D gene (6 bases). Trimming left V 5 bases short and J 0 bases short, with 14 bases between. In germline, CDR1 is SGHVS, CDR2 FNYEAQ. The CDR3 consists of 15 residues. The CDR3 sequence is CASSPGLKSSYEQYF. For the CDR3, the DNA is TGTGCCAGCAGCCCGGGACTTAAGAGCTCCTACGAGCAGTACTTC. The full variable domain, with the rest looked up from reference TRBV7-6 and TRBJ2-7, is GAGVSQSPRYKVTKRGQDVALRCDPISGHVSLYWYRQALGQGPEFLTYFNYEAQQDKSGLPNDRFSAERPEGSISTLTIQRTEQRDSAMYRCASSPGLKSSYEQYFGPGTRLTVT.

This chain uses TRBV10-3 with TRBJ1-5; D gene uncertain. The V and J ends lost 6 bases and 5 bases respectively, with 14 bases between them. The V gene's germline CDR1 is ENHRY and CDR2 SYGVKD. This CDR3 region has 14 residues. CDR3 coding DNA: TGTGCCATCAGCCGGCGGGCTGTAGATCAGCCCCAGCATTTT. This gives the protein CAISRRAVDQPQHF.

CDR3 region: CASSRESRTEAFF. The CDR3 nucleotides read TGTGCCAGCAGTCGAGAAAGTCGGACTGAAGCTTTCTTT. The chain recombines TRBV6-1 with TRBJ1-1; D remains ambiguous. This CDR3 has 13 amino acids. The germline gives CDR1 MNHNS, CDR2 SASEGT. Trimming pared 5 bases from V and 5 bases from J, leaving 12 bases between.

This chain joins TRBV4-2 and TRBJ2-1; 8 bases are shared with TRBD2. The CDR3 is 16 amino acids. Germline CDR1 reads LGHNA; CDR2 reads YNFKEQ. The trim removed 8 bases at V and 0 bases at J, leaving 9 bases unmatched. This CDR3 is CASAILAGSSYNEQFF. The DNA of the CDR3 is TGTGCCAGCGCTATCCTAGCGGGTAGCTCCTACAATGAGCAGTTCTTC.

V and J are TRBV5-4 and TRBJ2-5; a weak D match, TRBD2 (5 bases). Germline CDR1 and CDR2: SGHNT and YYREEE (reference sequence). V was shortened by 0 bases and J by 5 bases, with 17 bases between the two germline ends. The CDR3 is 16 amino acids. The CDR3 DNA is TGTGCCAGCAGCTTGGGGAGGACTGGCTTGGGGGAGACCCAGTACTTC. Its protein is CASSLGRTGLGETQYF.

The J gene is TRBJ2-1, the V gene TRBV5-8; D not resolved. The CDR3 is made up of 13 amino acids. Trimming left V 4 bases short and J 6 bases short, with 11 bases between. In germline, CDR1 is SGHTS, CDR2 YDEGEE. In DNA, the CDR3 is TGTGCCAGCAGCCCTGACTTGTCCAATGAGCAGTTCTTC. Its protein product is CASSPDLSNEQFF.

The rearrangement uses TRBV5-4 and TRBJ2-7; D uncertain. The CDR3 has 14 residues. Trimming removed 3 bases at V and 3 bases at J, with 13 bases between. From germline, CDR1 is SGHNT and CDR2 YYREEE (reference sequence). CDR3 nucleotides: TGTGCCAGCAGCTCCGGGTCCTCGATCTACGAGCAGTACTTC. Translated, it gives CASSSGSSIYEQYF.

This clone was found a few times. One end of the junction varies from germline; a read error may be responsible. The CDR3 DNA is TGTGCCAGCTTCGGGGACAGTTACTTAAACTTC. Residues: CASFGDSYLNF. The chain carries TRBV2 and TRBJ2-7; TRBD1 aligns across 7 bases. This CDR3 is 11 amino acids long. The germline CDR1 and CDR2 sequences are SNHLY and FYNNEI.

The sample holds a few counts of this clone. The V and J genes are TRBV29-1 and TRBJ1-4, with D perhaps matching TRBD1 (6 bases). CDR1 is SQVTM and CDR2 is ANQGSEA in the germline V gene. Trimming cost V 7 bases and J 3 bases, with 12 bases left between them. The CDR3 sequence is 13 residues long. The CDR3 sequence: CSARRGPNEKLFF. CDR3 DNA: TGCAGCGCCCGCAGGGGCCCTAATGAAAAACTGTTTTTT.

The chain combines TRBV19 with TRBJ2-1, with 7 positions matching TRBD2. V gave up 3 bases and J gave up 0 bases; unmatched junction bases: 5. Germline CDR1 LNHDA, CDR2 SQIVND (reference sequence). The CDR3 loop spans 16 amino acids. CDR3 residues: CASSIPGGGSYNEQFF. CDR3 DNA: TGTGCCAGTAGTATTCCCGGCGGGGGCTCCTACAATGAGCAGTTCTTC.

V usage is TRBV10-3 and J usage is TRBJ2-5; no firm D call. Germline CDR1 ENHRY, CDR2 SYGVKD. Trimming removed 4 bases at V and 1 base at J, with 7 bases between. The CDR3 totals 13 residues. CDR3 DNA: TGTGCCATCAGTGCGCCAGGCCAAGAGACCCAGTACTTC. Protein: CAISAPGQETQYF.

The CDR3 coding sequence is TGTGCCAGCAGAGGGCAGGGGGGTTTCTACGAGCAGTTCTTC. Its translation: CASRGQGGFYEQFF. The chain is built from TRBV28 and TRBJ2-7; possibly TRBD1 for D (7 bases). The DNA end is more similar to TRBJ2-1, so the J call may be wrong. The CDR3 sequence is 14 residues long. Germline assignment: CDR1 MDHEN and CDR2 SYDVKM.

This rearrangement joins TRBV9 to TRBJ2-1, with 10 bases matching TRBD2. From germline, CDR1 is SGDLS and CDR2 YYNGEE. V lost 0 bases, J lost 9 bases, and 12 bases stayed unmatched. This CDR3 has 17 residues. The CDR3 sequence is CASSVGNSGRRRGEQFF. As DNA, the CDR3 is TGTGCCAGCAGCGTAGGAAATAGCGGGAGGAGAAGGGGTGAGCAGTTCTTC.

This chain uses TRBV5-1 with TRBJ2-1; 10 nucleotides match TRBD2. The V gene end was trimmed by 1 base and the J gene end by 9 bases; junction bases not matched to a gene: 7. The CDR3 contains 15 residues. Germline CDR1 SGHRS, CDR2 YFSETQ. The CDR3 reads CASSLSGRAEGEQFF. The CDR3 DNA is TGCGCCAGCAGCTTGAGCGGGAGGGCCGAGGGTGAGCAGTTCTTC.

This clone turned up a few times. This sequence joins TRBV5-1 and TRBJ2-1, with TRBD2 matching 7 bases. Looked up from germline, CDR1 is SGHRS and CDR2 is YFSETQ. CDR3 size: 16 residues. J was trimmed by 4 bases and V by 4 bases; bases with no gene match: 11. As DNA, the CDR3 is TGCGCCAGCAGCCTCATGACTAGCAGCGGGTACAATGAGCAGTTCTTC. Translating gives CASSLMTSSGYNEQFF.

The gene calls are TRBV9 and TRBJ1-1; 7 bases are a match to TRBD1. The germline V gene encodes CDR1 SGDLS and CDR2 YYNGEE. This CDR3 has 16 residues. Trimming cost V 0 bases and J 1 base; bases outside gene matches: 6. CDR3 region: CASSVGIGTANTEAFF. Written as DNA, the CDR3 is TGTGCCAGCAGCGTAGGCATTGGGACAGCGAACACTGAAGCTTTCTTT.

The chain has TRBV11-2 and TRBJ2-6; 7 bases line up with TRBD1. From germline, CDR1 is SGHAT and CDR2 FQNNGV. This CDR3 is 19 amino acids long. The junction had 13 bases not matched to a gene; V was cut back by 4 bases and J by 1 base. CDR3 DNA sequence: TGTGCCAGCAGCTCAAACAGGGGACCTCTCCTATCTGGGGCCAACGTCCTGACTTTC. Encoded protein: CASSSNRGPLLSGANVLTF.